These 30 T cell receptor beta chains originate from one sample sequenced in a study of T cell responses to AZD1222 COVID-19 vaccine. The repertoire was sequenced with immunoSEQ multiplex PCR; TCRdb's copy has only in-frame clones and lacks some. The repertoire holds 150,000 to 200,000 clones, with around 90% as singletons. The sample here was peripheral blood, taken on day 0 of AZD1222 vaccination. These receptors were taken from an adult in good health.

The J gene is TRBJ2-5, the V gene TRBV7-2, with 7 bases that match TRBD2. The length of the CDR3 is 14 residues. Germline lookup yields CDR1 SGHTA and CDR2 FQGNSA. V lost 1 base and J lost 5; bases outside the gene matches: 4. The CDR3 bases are TGTGCCAGCAGCTTAGACCGGGGAGGGGAGACCCAGTACTTC. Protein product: CASSLDRGGETQYF.

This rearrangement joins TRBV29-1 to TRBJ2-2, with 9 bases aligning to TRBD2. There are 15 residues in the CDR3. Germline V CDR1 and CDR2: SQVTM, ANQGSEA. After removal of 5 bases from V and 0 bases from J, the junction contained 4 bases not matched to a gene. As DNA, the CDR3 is TGCAGCGTTCTCTTAGCGGGGGCGAACACCGGGGAGCTGTTTTTT. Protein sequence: CSVLLAGANTGELFF.

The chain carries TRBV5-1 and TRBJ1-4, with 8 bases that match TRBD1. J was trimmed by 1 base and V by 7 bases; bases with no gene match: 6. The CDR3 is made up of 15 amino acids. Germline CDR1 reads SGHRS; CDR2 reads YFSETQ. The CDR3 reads CASAPGGGTNEKLFF. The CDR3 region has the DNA TGCGCCAGCGCCCCAGGGGGCGGAACTAATGAAAAACTGTTTTTT.

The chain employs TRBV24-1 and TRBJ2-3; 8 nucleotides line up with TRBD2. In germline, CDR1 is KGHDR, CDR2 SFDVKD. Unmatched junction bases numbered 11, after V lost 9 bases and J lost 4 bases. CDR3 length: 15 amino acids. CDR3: CATAFSGGASDTQYF. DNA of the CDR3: TGTGCCACCGCTTTCAGCGGGGGTGCATCAGATACGCAGTATTTT.

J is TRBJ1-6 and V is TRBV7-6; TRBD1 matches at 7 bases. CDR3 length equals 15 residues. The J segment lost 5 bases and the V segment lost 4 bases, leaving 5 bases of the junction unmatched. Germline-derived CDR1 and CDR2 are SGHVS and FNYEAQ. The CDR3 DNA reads TGTGCCAGCAGCTCAGGGACAGATAATAATTCACCCCTCCACTTT. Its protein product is CASSSGTDNNSPLHF.

Here the CDR3 reads CASSPGQGTNEQFF. CDR3 nucleotides: TGTGCCAGCAGCCCTGGGCAGGGCACGAATGAGCAGTTCTTC. V usage is TRBV7-8 and J usage is TRBJ2-1; a weak D match, TRBD1 (5 bases). Trimming cost V 5 bases and J 7 bases, with 15 bases left between them. The CDR3 totals 14 residues. Germline CDR1 and CDR2: SGHVS and FQNEAQ.

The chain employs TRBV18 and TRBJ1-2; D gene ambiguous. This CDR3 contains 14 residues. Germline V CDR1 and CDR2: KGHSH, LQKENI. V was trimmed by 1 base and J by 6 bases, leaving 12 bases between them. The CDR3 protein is CASSPLTTWDGYTF. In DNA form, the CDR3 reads TGTGCCAGCTCACCACTAACAACCTGGGATGGCTACACCTTC. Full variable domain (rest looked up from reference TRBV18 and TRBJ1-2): NAGVMQNPRHLVRRRGQEARLRCSPMKGHSHVYWYRQLPEEGLKFMVYLQKENIIDESGMPKERFSAEFPKEGPSILRIQQVVRGDSAAYFCASSPLTTWDGYTFGSGTRLTVV.

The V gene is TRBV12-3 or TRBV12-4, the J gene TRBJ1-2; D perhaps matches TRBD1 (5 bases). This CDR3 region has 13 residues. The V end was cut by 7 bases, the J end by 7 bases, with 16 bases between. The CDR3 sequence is CASNPEGRAGYTF. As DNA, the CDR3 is TGTGCCAGCAACCCGGAGGGCAGGGCTGGCTACACCTTC.

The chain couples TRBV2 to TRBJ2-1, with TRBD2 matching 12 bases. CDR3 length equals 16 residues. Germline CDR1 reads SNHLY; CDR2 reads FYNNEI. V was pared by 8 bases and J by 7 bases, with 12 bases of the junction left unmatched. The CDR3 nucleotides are TGTGCCAGCCAACTGCTGACTAGCGGGGGAATGAATGAGCAGTTCTTC. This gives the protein CASQLLTSGGMNEQFF.

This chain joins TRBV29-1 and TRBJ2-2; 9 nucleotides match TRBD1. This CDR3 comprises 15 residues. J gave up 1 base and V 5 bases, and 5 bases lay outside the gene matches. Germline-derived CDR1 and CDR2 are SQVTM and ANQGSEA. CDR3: CSVRGQGLNTGELFF. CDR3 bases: TGCAGCGTTCGAGGACAGGGGTTGAACACCGGGGAGCTGTTTTTT.

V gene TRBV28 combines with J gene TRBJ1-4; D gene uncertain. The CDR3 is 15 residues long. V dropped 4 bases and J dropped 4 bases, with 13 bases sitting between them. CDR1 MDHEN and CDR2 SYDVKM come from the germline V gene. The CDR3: CASSSKTTGNEKLFF. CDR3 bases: TGTGCCAGCAGTTCGAAAACCACCGGTAATGAAAAACTGTTTTTT.

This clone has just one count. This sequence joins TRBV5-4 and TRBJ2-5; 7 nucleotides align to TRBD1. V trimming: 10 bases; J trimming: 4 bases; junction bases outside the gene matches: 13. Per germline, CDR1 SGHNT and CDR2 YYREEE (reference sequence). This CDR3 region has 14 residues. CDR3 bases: TGTGCCGTCACTTTATACAGGGGAGCAGAGACCCAGTACTTC. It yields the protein CAVTLYRGAETQYF.

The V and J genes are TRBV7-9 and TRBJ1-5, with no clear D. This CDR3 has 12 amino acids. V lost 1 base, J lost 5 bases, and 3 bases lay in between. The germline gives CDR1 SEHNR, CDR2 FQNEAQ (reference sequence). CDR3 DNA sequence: TGTGCCAGCAGCTTAGAATATCAGCCCCAGCATTTT. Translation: CASSLEYQPQHF.

The CDR3 sequence: CASSLMTGVLSGANVLTF. The CDR3 nucleotides are TGCGCCAGCAGCCTAATGACAGGGGTCCTCTCTGGGGCCAACGTCCTGACTTTC. The V and J genes are TRBV5-1 and TRBJ2-6, with 8 bases fitting TRBD1. Germline-derived CDR1 and CDR2 are SGHRS and YFSETQ. The V segment lost 4 bases and the J segment 0 bases; nucleotides outside the gene matches: 9. This CDR3 has 18 residues.

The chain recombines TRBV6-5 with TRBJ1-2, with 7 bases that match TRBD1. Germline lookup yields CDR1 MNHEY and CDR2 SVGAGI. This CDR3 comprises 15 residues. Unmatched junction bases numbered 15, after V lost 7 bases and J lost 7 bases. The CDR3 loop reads CASTLIRQGKSGYTF. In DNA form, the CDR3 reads TGTGCCAGCACCCTGATCCGACAGGGCAAAAGTGGCTACACCTTC.

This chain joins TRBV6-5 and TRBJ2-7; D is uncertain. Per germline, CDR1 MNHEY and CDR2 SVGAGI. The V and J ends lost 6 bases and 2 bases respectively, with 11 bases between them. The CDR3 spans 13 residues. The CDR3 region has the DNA TGTGCCAGCAGGAGTACTACTACCTACGAGCAGTACTTC. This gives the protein CASRSTTTYEQYF.

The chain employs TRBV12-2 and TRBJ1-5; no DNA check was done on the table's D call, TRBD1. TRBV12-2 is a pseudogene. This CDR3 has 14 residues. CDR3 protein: CASRRGQCLEPQHF. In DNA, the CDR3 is TGTGCAAGTCGCCGCGGACAGTGCCTAGAGCCCCAGCATTTT.

CDR3: CATGGTANTGELFF. The CDR3 nucleotides are TGTGCCACGGGGGGGACAGCGAACACCGGGGAGCTGTTTTTT. This chain connects TRBV24-1 to TRBJ2-2; perhaps D is TRBD1 or TRBD2 (7 bases each). In germline, CDR1 is KGHDR, CDR2 SFDVKD. Trimming stripped 10 bases from V and 0 bases from J, with 11 bases between. The CDR3 covers 14 residues.

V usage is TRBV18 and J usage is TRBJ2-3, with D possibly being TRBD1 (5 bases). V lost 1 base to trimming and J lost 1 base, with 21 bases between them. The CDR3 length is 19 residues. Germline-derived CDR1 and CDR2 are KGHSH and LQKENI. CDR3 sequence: CASSPRSFSTAQGTDTQYF. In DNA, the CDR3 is TGTGCCAGCTCACCACGGTCATTCTCGACGGCACAGGGCACAGATACGCAGTATTTT.

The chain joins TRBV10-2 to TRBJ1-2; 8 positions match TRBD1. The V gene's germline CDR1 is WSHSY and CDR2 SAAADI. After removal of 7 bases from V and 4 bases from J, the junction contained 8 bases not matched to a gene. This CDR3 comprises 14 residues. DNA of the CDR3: TGCGCCAGCAATGACCAGGGGGCCGGCTATGGCTACACCTTC. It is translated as CASNDQGAGYGYTF.

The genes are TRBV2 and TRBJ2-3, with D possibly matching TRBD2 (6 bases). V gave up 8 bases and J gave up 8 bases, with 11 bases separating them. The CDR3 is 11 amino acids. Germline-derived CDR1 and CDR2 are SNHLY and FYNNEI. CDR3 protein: CASGWEVTQYF. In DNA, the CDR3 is TGTGCCAGCGGGTGGGAGGTTACGCAGTATTTT. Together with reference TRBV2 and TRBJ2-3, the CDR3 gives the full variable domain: EPEVTQTPSHQVTQMGQEVILRCVPISNHLYFYWYRQILGQKVEFLVSFYNNEISEKSEIFDDQFSVERPDGSNFTLKIRSTKLEDSAMYFCASGWEVTQYFGPGTRLTVL.

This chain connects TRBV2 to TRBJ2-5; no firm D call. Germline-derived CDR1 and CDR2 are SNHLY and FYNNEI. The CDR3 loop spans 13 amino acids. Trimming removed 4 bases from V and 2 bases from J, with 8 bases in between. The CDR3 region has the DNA TGTGCCAGCAGTGGCAGTTTGCAAGAGACCCAGTACTTC. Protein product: CASSGSLQETQYF.

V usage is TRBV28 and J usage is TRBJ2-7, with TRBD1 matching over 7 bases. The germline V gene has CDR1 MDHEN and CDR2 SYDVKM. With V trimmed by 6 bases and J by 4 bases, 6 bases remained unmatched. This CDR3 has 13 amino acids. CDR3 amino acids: CASSGDRPYEQYF. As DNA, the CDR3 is TGTGCCAGCAGCGGGGACAGACCATACGAGCAGTACTTC.

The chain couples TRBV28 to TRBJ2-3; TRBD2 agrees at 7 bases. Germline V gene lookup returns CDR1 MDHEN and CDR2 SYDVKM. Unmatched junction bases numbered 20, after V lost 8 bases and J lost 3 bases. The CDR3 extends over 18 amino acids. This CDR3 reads CASASGASDPGGTDTQYF. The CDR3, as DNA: TGTGCCAGCGCCAGTGGGGCCTCGGACCCCGGGGGGACAGATACGCAGTATTTT.

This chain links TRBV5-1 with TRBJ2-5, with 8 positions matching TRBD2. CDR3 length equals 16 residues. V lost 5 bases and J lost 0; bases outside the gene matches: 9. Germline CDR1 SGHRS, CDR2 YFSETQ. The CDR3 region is CASSRGGQGDQETQYF. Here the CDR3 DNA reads TGCGCCAGCAGTCGGGGGGGTCAGGGTGACCAAGAGACCCAGTACTTC.

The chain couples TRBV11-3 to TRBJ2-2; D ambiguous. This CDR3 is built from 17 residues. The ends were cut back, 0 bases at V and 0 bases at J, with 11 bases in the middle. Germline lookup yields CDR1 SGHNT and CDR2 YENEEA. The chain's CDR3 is CASSLESVGSNTGELFF. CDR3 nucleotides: TGTGCCAGCAGCTTAGAGTCGGTGGGGTCGAACACCGGGGAGCTGTTTTTT.

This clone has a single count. CDR3 sequence: CASSLSSYNEQFF. The CDR3 DNA sequence: TGTGCCAGCAGCTTGTCCTCCTACAATGAGCAGTTCTTC. The gene calls are TRBV5-8 and TRBJ2-1; D is unresolved. This CDR3 is built from 13 residues. Per the germline V gene, CDR1 is SGHTS and CDR2 is YDEGEE. Trimming took off 1 base at V and 0 bases at J, with 2 bases between the two ends.

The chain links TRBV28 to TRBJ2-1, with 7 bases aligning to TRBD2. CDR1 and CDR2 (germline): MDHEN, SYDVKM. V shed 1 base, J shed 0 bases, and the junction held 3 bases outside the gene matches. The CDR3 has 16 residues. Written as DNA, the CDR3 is TGTGCCAGCAGTTTATCTGCTAGCGGCTCCTACAATGAGCAGTTCTTC. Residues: CASSLSASGSYNEQFF.

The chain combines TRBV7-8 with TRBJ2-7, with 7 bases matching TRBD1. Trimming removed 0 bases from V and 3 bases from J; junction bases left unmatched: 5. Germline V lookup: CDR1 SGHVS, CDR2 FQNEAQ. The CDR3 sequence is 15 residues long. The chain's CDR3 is CASSLADRVVYEQYF. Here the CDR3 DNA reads TGTGCCAGCAGCTTAGCCGACAGGGTTGTCTACGAGCAGTACTTC.

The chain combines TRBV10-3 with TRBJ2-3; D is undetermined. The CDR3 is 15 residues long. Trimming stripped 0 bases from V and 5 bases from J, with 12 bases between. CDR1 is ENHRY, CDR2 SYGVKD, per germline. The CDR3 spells CAISESNVWGDTQYF. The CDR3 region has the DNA TGTGCCATCAGTGAGTCGAACGTGTGGGGAGATACGCAGTATTTT.